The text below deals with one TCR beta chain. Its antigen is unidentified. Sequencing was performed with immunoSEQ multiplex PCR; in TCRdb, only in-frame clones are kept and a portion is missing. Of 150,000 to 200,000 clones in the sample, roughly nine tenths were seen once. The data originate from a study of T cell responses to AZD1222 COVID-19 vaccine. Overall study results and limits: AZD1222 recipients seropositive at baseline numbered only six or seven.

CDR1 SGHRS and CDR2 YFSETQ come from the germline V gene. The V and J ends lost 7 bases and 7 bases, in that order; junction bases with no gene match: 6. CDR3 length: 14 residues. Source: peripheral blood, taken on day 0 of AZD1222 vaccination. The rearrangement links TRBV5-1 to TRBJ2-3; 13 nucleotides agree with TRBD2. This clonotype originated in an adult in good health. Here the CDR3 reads CASGTSGTLNTQYF. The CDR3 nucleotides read TGCGCCAGCGGGACTAGCGGGACTTTAAATACGCAGTATTTT.